This T cell receptor (beta chain) was recovered during a study of T cell responses to AZD1222 COVID-19 vaccine. Germline-derived CDR1 and CDR2 are ENHRY and SYGVKD. The CDR3 totals 15 residues. V shed 9 bases, J shed 2 bases, and the junction held 9 bases outside the gene matches. TCRdb keeps only in-frame clones here, not all; method: immunoSEQ multiplex PCR. This table holds over 95,000 clones, almost 90% found once. Sequences were derived from peripheral blood, sampled 28 days after the second AZD1222 dose. The receptor was derived from an adult who received the AZD1222 COVID-19 vaccine. The V and J genes are TRBV10-3 and TRBJ2-1; 8 bases fit TRBD2. CDR3 sequence (DNA): TGTGCCATTTATCCCAGCGGGGGAACCTACAATGAGCAGTTCTTC. This gives the protein CAIYPSGGTYNEQFF.